Presented here are 2 T cell receptor beta chains from one specimen sequenced in a study of beta chain features in type 1 diabetes. Points from the study as a whole: Type 1 diabetes patients showed a moderate but significant shortening of TCRB CDR3s in all four CD4+ subsets.

Their recognized antigens are unknown. Every bit of the isolated RNA underwent reverse transcription, so sequencing read expressed TCRB transcripts. Some clones are missing from TCRdb's copy, which holds only in-frame ones; the method was immunoSEQ multiplex PCR. This sample has around 250,000 clones, with 14% found just once. The specimen was naive CD4+ T cells from blood. The receptors shown here come from a man younger than 40 with type 1 diabetes.

The V and J genes are TRBV4-1 and TRBJ1-2, with 11 bases identical to TRBD1. The CDR3 totals 15 residues. The junction had 5 bases not matched to a gene; V was cut back by 5 bases and J by 3 bases. Germline V gene lookup returns CDR1 MGHRA and CDR2 YSYEKL. DNA of the CDR3: TGCGCCAGCAGCAACCGGGACAGGGGGGACTATGGCTACACCTTC. It specifies CASSNRDRGDYGYTF.

The V call is TRBV9, the J call TRBJ2-1; 10 nucleotides agree with TRBD1. CDR3 size: 18 residues. The germline gives CDR1 SGDLS, CDR2 YYNGEE. Trimming cost V 0 bases and J 2 bases; bases outside gene matches: 8. The CDR3 region is CASSVAVGGTGAYNEQFF. In DNA form, the CDR3 reads TGTGCCAGCAGCGTAGCCGTAGGTGGGACAGGGGCCTACAATGAGCAGTTCTTC.